Shown below are 9 T cell receptor beta chains from a single sample sequenced in a study of molecular identifiers for immune sequencing clone quantification. Via MiXCR, TCRdb re-called the PCR reads, giving one row per CDR3 protein. The sample holds 250,000 to 400,000 distinct CDR3 sequences; roughly a fifth are singletons and the top ten take approximately 0.85%. The sequenced material came from naive CD8+ T cells from blood, with Jurkat cell RNA spiked in. Sample subset: FACS-sorted CD8+CD4-CCR7+CD45RA+ naive T cells. Receptor source: a human donor in good health. Some libraries in this study had Jurkat cell RNA spiked in.

This clonotype was detected once. A much more abundant neighbour one base away suggests this may be a read error. The chain joins TRBV4-1 to TRBJ2-4, with a tentative D call TRBD2 (5 bases). The V and J ends lost 1 base and 0 bases respectively, with 10 bases between them. This CDR3 has 16 residues. Germline V lookup: CDR1 MGHRA, CDR2 YSYEKL. The CDR3 here is CASSQGSAVAKNIQYF. CDR3 in DNA: TGCGCCAGCAGCCAAGGTTCAGCGGTAGCCAAAAACATTCAGTACTTC.

Concerning this clonotype itself: At one end the junction does not follow the germline gene, possibly because of a read error. The rearrangement joins TRBV7-3 to TRBJ1-6; 7 bases are shared with TRBD1. CDR1 and CDR2 (germline): SGHTA, FQGTGA. This CDR3 is 13 amino acids long. The CDR3 sequence is CASSLGQNSPLYF. The DNA for the CDR3 is TGTGCCAGCAGCCTGGGACAGAATTCGCCCCTCTACTTT.

This clonotype appeared many times. The chain employs TRBV4-1 and TRBJ2-5, with a tentative D call TRBD2 (5 bases). V was trimmed by 1 base and J by 3 bases, leaving 9 bases between them. This CDR3 has 14 amino acids. Germline-derived CDR1 and CDR2 are MGHRA and YSYEKL. The CDR3 spells CASSQGPGEETQYF. The CDR3, as DNA: TGCGCCAGCAGCCAAGGTCCCGGGGAAGAGACCCAGTACTTC.

Regarding this clonotype: This may be a read error: a much more frequent sequence differs by one nucleotide. This chain uses TRBV7-2 with TRBJ2-7, with 12 nucleotides matching TRBD2. The CDR3 is 16 amino acids. From germline, CDR1 is SGHTA and CDR2 FQGNSA. DNA of the CDR3: TGTGCCAGCAGCTTAGGACTAGCGGGGGCCTCGGGAGAGCAGTGCTTC. Its translation: CASSLGLAGASGEQCF.

This chain links TRBV10-3 with TRBJ2-3; D is perhaps TRBD2 (5 bases). V gave up 3 bases and J gave up 0 bases, with 19 bases separating them. The CDR3 sequence is 18 residues long. CDR1 is ENHRY and CDR2 is SYGVKD in the germline V gene. In DNA form, the CDR3 reads TGTGCCATCAGTGAATTCTCGACCGGAGGTACTAGCACAGATACGCAGTATTTT. Protein sequence: CAISEFSTGGTSTDTQYF.

In its sample, this clonotype was seen many times. The CDR3 region is CSVGLAGGYEQYF. CDR3 DNA: TGCAGCGTCGGACTAGCGGGAGGTTACGAGCAGTACTTC. The J gene is TRBJ2-7, the V gene TRBV29-1, with TRBD2 identical over 14 bases. V gave up 6 bases and J gave up 4 bases; unmatched junction bases: 2. Germline-derived CDR1 and CDR2 are SQVTM and ANQGSEA. This CDR3 is built from 13 residues.

This clonotype was observed a few times. The chain uses TRBV27 and TRBJ2-7, with TRBD2 matching 8 bases. The V and J ends lost 5 bases and 9 bases, in that order; junction bases with no gene match: 12. CDR1 is MNHEY, CDR2 SMNVEV, per germline (reference sequence). The CDR3 has 14 residues. CDR3 sequence: CASSPQSGSFAQYF. The CDR3 DNA reads TGTGCCAGCAGTCCGCAGAGCGGGAGTTTCGCGCAGTACTTC.

A few counts support this clonotype. The chain couples TRBV10-3 to TRBJ2-1; 10 bases match TRBD1. Per the germline V gene, CDR1 is ENHRY and CDR2 is SYGVKD. The CDR3 has 16 amino acids. With 1 base clipped from V and 8 bases from J, the junction kept 8 bases outside the gene matches. The CDR3 spells CAISEYDRGPMDEQFF. DNA for the CDR3: TGTGCCATCAGTGAGTACGACAGGGGGCCTATGGATGAGCAGTTCTTC.

The table lists this clonotype with many counts. This chain uses TRBV11-2 with TRBJ2-5; no firm D call. In germline, CDR1 is SGHAT, CDR2 FQNNGV. Trimming cost V 5 bases and J 0 bases, with 13 bases left between them. CDR3 length: 15 residues. In DNA form, the CDR3 reads TGTGCCAGCAGCCTAAGACAACAGTACCAAGAGACCCAGTACTTC. Encoded protein: CASSLRQQYQETQYF. Variable domain in full (rest from reference TRBV11-2 and TRBJ2-5): EAGVAQSPRYKIIEKRQSVAFWCNPISGHATLYWYQQILGQGPKLLIQFQNNGVVDDSQLPKDRFSAERLKGVDSTLKIQPAKLEDSAVYLCASSLRQQYQETQYFGPGTRLLVL.